Included here is one T cell receptor beta chain sequence, with context. Its matching antigen is unknown. This sample stems from a study of post-analysis software for immune sequencing data. This CDR3 comprises 17 residues. The germline V gene has CDR1 SGHKS and CDR2 YYEKEE (reference sequence). V gave up 3 bases and J gave up 0 bases; unmatched junction bases: 6. Built from TCR beta cDNA, the libraries had unique molecular identifiers in them. TCRdb used MiXCR to reprocess the PCR reads, holding one entry per CDR3 protein. The data hold 750,000 to 950,000 distinct CDR3 sequences, with roughly 58% observed a single time. Study-level points and caveats: Controls had significantly higher normalized Chao1 diversity than multiple sclerosis patients. TRBV5-6, TRBV5-1 and TRBV20-1 belonged to a set of roughly five TRBV segments that were more frequent in patients than controls.

The chain links TRBV5-5 to TRBJ2-1; 10 bases fit TRBD1. This receptor was obtained from a girl between 5 and 17 years old with multiple sclerosis. What was sequenced was blood. CDR3 amino acids: CASSSDRGLSSYNEQFF. The CDR3 nucleotides are TGTGCCAGCAGCTCCGACAGGGGGCTTAGCTCCTACAATGAGCAGTTCTTC.